This T cell receptor (beta chain) was profiled in a study of patients and donors after allogeneic stem cell transplantation (TCRdb year 2020). Libraries were made using RT-PCR. The sequencing machine was a NextSeq 550. Starting from the raw public reads, TCRdb applied fastp trimming at Q25, assembled clones with MiXCR and retained in-frame beta chains. Entries are consolidated by CDR3 protein sequence, retaining the most common genes and DNA. This sample lists roughly 200,000 distinct CDR3 sequences; less than 45% were detected once. 33% of the sample is held by the ten biggest clonotypes. The sample holds a few counts of this clonotype. It lacks a known antigen. The sample holds no much larger clone one base away, and base qualities are not on file. Unmatched junction bases come to 4, with V trimmed by 4 bases and J by 5 bases. CDR1 and CDR2, looked up from the germline V gene, are MDHEN and SYDVKM. Spanning cysteine to phenylalanine, the CDR3 consists of 13 amino acids. Solely the CDR3 DNA is kept, with 39 bases framed from the first base.

Recombination joined TRBV28 with TRBJ2-7, and TRBD2 aligns with 8 junction nucleotides. Sequenced input: blood, either unsorted or a sorted T cell fraction (not recorded which). The TCR comes from a human donor who was either an allogeneic HSCT recipient or a stem cell or donor lymphocyte infusion donor (not recorded which). It is not recorded whose cells these are; they may come from a transplant donor. The DNA sequence is TGTGCCAGCAGTTGGACTAGCAGGGACGAGCAGTACTTC. It translates to CASSWTSRDEQYF.